This record concerns one T cell receptor (beta chain) sequence. This entry belongs to a study of blood T cell repertoires in COVID-19. The wider study: Acute-phase and convalescent COVID-19 samples originated in the United States, Italy and Spain.

V was clipped by 4 bases and J by 7 bases; unmatched bases: 11. This CDR3 has 14 residues. Germline CDR1 reads SGHRS; CDR2 reads YFSETQ. Profiling relied on immunoSEQ multiplex PCR, and the TCRdb table lists in-frame clones only, not all of them. The sample records roughly 70,000 clones, roughly 80% being singletons. The sample comprised peripheral blood. The chain joins TRBV5-1 to TRBJ2-7, with 7 bases aligning to TRBD1. The origin of this receptor is a man between 70 and 80 years old who had recovered from COVID-19. The CDR3 sequence is CASSPGTEMGEQYF. CDR3 nucleotide sequence: TGCGCCAGCAGCCCGGGGACAGAGATGGGAGAGCAGTACTTC. The full variable domain, with the rest looked up from reference TRBV5-1 and TRBJ2-7, is KAGVTQTPRYLIKTRGQQVTLSCSPISGHRSVSWYQQTPGQGLQFLFEYFSETQRNKGNFPGRFSGRQFSNSRSEMNVSTLELGDSALYLCASSPGTEMGEQYFGPGTRLTVT.